This paragraph reports one T cell receptor (beta chain). Its antigen is unidentified. Other DNA sequences in the sample encode the same CDR3. PCR involved 60 Vbeta and 13 Jbeta primers. Data came from immunoSEQ multiplex PCR; TCRdb stores just in-frame clones and leaves some out. This table holds 110,000 to 150,000 clones, around 79% found once. The data derive from a study of cytomegalovirus exposure and HLA in healthy donors. Study results and caveats: It was reported that the classifier diagnosed cytomegalovirus status with high specificity and sensitivity in both the original and validation cohorts.

Germline V lookup: CDR1 LNHDA, CDR2 SQIVND (reference sequence). Trimming shortened V by 2 bases and J by 2 bases, and 11 bases separated the two germline ends. This CDR3 spans 15 amino acids. Sequencing was done on a sample of PBMCs. The chain has TRBV19 and TRBJ2-3, with D perhaps matching TRBD2 (6 bases). This receptor was obtained from a male donor in good health and CMV-seronegative. The DNA for the CDR3 is TGTGCCAGTAGTATAATGGGACTTAACACAGATACGCAGTATTTT. The encoded protein is CASSIMGLNTDTQYF.